Below are 8 T cell receptor beta chains sequenced from a single sample in a study of T cells during gluten challenge in celiac disease (dated by TCRdb to 2016 to 2017). Blood cells were gated as tetramer-binding CD4+ effector-memory gut-homing T cells defined as CD3+, CD45RA-, CD62L- and integrin beta7+, with lineage markers excluded. Preparation of the library involved single-cell sequencing. The instrument was an Illumina MiSeq. Paired single-cell TCR-alpha and TCR-beta sequences were amplified by three nested PCRs with multiplexed primers covering all TRA and TRB V genes. TCRdb cleaned the public reads at Q25 with fastp, built clones with MiXCR and kept in-frame beta chains. When rows share a CDR3 protein, they turn into one entry using the most common DNA and genes. Here the sample has 500 to 800 distinct CDR3 sequences; roughly 45% occur a single time. The ten largest clones capture less than 40% of the sample.

Sequencing used gluten-specific CD4+ T cells sorted from blood using tetramers, obtained at baseline or on day 6, 14 or 28 of gluten challenge (not recorded which). The source is a female donor with celiac disease.

DNA of the CDR3: TGCAGTGCCCAGTCCGCGGGGTTACTGAACACCATATATTTT. As protein: CSAQSAGLLNTIYF. The genes are TRBV20-1 and TRBJ1-3; D remains ambiguous. Germline V lookup: CDR1 DFQATT, CDR2 SNEGSKA (reference sequence). V gave up 6 bases and J gave up 7 bases, with 19 bases separating them. The CDR3 runs to 14 residues.

V is TRBV5-4 and J is TRBJ2-3; D possibly uses TRBD1 or TRBD2 (6 bases each). Germline assignment: CDR1 SGHNT and CDR2 YYREEE (reference sequence). The germline V and J ends were trimmed by 1 base and 6 bases, with 15 bases remaining between them. This CDR3 comprises 15 residues. The CDR3 loop is CASSLTGGFSDTQYF. CDR3 nucleotides: TGTGCCAGCAGCTTGACCGGGGGCTTCTCGGATACGCAGTATTTT.

Within the sample, this clonotype is hyperexpanded. The gene calls are TRBV19 and TRBJ2-7, with a tentative D call TRBD2 (6 bases). The V gene lost 5 bases and the J gene lost 1 base, with 12 bases spanning the gap. Germline V lookup: CDR1 LNHDA, CDR2 SQIVND (reference sequence). This CDR3 is 14 amino acids long. The CDR3 here is CASSPMGTSYEQYF. Written as DNA, the CDR3 is TGTGCCAGTAGTCCCATGGGGACTTCCTACGAGCAGTACTTC.

The chain carries TRBV12-3 or TRBV12-4 and TRBJ2-7, with a weak D call TRBD2 (5 bases). Trimming took off 6 bases at V and 0 bases at J, with 12 bases between the two ends. This CDR3 is 14 amino acids long. DNA for the CDR3: TGTGCCAGCAGATCCACGGAGGCCTCCTACGAGCAGTACTTC. It is translated as CASRSTEASYEQYF.

This clonotype occurred once. V is TRBV24-1 and J is TRBJ2-1; perhaps D is TRBD1 or TRBD2 (5 bases each). With 3 bases removed from V and 2 bases from J, the gap between germline ends came to 13 bases. Germline V CDR1 and CDR2: KGHDR, SFDVKD. The CDR3 consists of 16 residues. CDR3 amino acids: CATSDTRDLPYNEQFF. The CDR3 DNA reads as TGTGCCACCAGTGATACCCGGGACCTCCCCTACAATGAGCAGTTCTTC.

The chain employs TRBV9 and TRBJ2-7; TRBD1 might be the D (5 bases). The CDR3 totals 14 residues. V lost 4 bases to trimming and J lost 2 bases, with 13 bases between them. Per the germline V gene, CDR1 is SGDLS and CDR2 is YYNGEE. The CDR3 DNA is TGTGCCAGCAGCACCCAGACAGAAACCTACGAGCAGTACTTC. Amino acid sequence: CASSTQTETYEQYF.

This clonotype is classed as large (0.1 to 1%). The chain recombines TRBV24-1 with TRBJ1-5; maybe TRBD1 (6 bases). Per the germline V gene, CDR1 is KGHDR and CDR2 is SFDVKD. Trimming removed 1 base from V and 4 bases from J, with 7 bases in between. CDR3 size: 14 residues. CDR3 protein: CATSDFQGNQPQHF. CDR3 in DNA: TGTGCCACCAGTGATTTTCAGGGGAATCAGCCCCAGCATTTT.

The gene calls are TRBV6-1 and TRBJ2-7, with 14 bases fitting TRBD2. The CDR3 spans 15 residues. Losses at the gene ends were 6 bases for V and 3 bases for J; bases not matched to a gene: 4. Germline loops: CDR1 MNHNS, CDR2 SASEGT. CDR3 sequence: CASSLGLAGGYEQYF. As DNA, the CDR3 is TGTGCCAGCAGCCTCGGACTAGCGGGAGGCTACGAGCAGTACTTC.